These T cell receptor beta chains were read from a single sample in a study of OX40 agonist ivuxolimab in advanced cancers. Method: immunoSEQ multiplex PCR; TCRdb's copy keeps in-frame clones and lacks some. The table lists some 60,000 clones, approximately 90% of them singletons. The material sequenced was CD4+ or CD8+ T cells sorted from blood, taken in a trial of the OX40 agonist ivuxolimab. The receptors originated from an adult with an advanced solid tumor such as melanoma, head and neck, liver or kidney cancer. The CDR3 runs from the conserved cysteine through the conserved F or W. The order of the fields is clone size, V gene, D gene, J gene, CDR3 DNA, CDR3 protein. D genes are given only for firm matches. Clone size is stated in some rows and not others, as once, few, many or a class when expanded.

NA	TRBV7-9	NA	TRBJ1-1	TGTGCCAGCAGCTCTACCCGGGGGGCTGAAGCTTTCTTT	CASSSTRGAEAFF
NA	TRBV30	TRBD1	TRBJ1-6	TGTGCCTGCTGGGGGACAGTGGCCCTAAATTCACCCCTCCACTTT	CACWGTVALNSPLHF
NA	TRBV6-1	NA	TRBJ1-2	TGTGCCAGCAGTGAAGCGTCCACAGGGTATGGCTACACCTTC	CASSEASTGYGYTF
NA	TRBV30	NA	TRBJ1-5	TGTGCCTGGAGTGGAGGCAATCAGCCCCAGCATTTT	CAWSGGNQPQHF
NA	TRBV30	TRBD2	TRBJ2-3	TGTGCCTGGAAGATAGCGGGGGGCCCGAACACAGATACGCAGTATTTT	CAWKIAGGPNTDTQYF
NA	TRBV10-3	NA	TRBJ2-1	TGTGCCATCAGGGGTAGCGATTCCGGTGGCTCCTACAATGAGCAGTTCTTC	CAIRGSDSGGSYNEQFF
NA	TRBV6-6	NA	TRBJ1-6	TGTGCCAGCACCGCGGGACGTACGGATAATTCACCCCTCCACTTT	CASTAGRTDNSPLHF
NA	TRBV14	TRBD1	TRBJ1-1	TGTGCCAGCAGCCCGGGACAGGGTAGGGAAGCTTTCTTT	CASSPGQGREAFF
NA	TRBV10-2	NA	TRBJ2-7	TGCGCCAGCAGCGCCCAGGGGAGTGACGAGCAGTACTTC	CASSAQGSDEQYF
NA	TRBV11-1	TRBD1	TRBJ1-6	TGTGCCAGCAGCTTAACGAGGGGACAGGGGCCACCCCTCCACTTT	CASSLTRGQGPPLHF
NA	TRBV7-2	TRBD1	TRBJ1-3	TGTGCCAGCAGCCCACGGGACAGCGGAAACACCATATATTTT	CASSPRDSGNTIYF
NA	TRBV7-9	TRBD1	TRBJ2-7	TGTGCCAGCAGCCAGGGACAGGTCTACGAGCAGTACTTC	CASSQGQVYEQYF
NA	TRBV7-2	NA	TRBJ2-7	TGTGCCAGCAGCTTAGTTCAGTCGTACGAGCAGTACTTC	CASSLVQSYEQYF
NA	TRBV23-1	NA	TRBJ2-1	TGCGCCAGCAGTCAATTACTACTAGCCGCGGTGGGCTACAATGAGCAGTTCTTC	CASSQLLLAAVGYNEQFF
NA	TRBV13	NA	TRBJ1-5	TGTGCCAGCAGCTTAAAGGGAACGGGGAATCAGCCCCAGCATTTT	CASSLKGTGNQPQHF
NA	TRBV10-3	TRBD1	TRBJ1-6	TGTGCCATCAGTGGACAGGGACACTCACCCCTCCACTTT	CAISGQGHSPLHF
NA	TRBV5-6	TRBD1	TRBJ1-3	TGTGCCAGCAGCGCGGCACGACAGGGGAGTCGAGGAAACACCATATATTTT	CASSAARQGSRGNTIYF
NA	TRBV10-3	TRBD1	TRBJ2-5	TGTGCCATCAGGACAGGGGTAGGAGAGACCCAGTACTTC	CAIRTGVGETQYF
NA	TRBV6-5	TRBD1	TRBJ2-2	TGTGCCAGCAGTTTGGGACAGGTTAGCACCGGGGAGCTGTTTTTT	CASSLGQVSTGELFF
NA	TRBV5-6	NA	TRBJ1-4	TGTGCCAGCAGCTTTGGGATTCTCAATGAAAAACTGTTTTTT	CASSFGILNEKLFF
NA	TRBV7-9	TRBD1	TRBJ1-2	TGTGCCAGCAGCGCAGGGGGAAGAGACTATGGCTACACCTTC	CASSAGGRDYGYTF
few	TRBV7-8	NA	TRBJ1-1	TGTGCCAGCAGCTTAAGGGATGGCACTGAAGCTTTCTTT	CASSLRDGTEAFF
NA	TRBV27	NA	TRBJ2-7	TGTGCCAGCAGTTCAGGTGTTCTCGACTACGAGCAGTACTTC	CASSSGVLDYEQYF
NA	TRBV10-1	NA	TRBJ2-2	TGCGCCAGCAGTGTTACCGGGGAGCTGTTTTTT	CASSVTGELFF
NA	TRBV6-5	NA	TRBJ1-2	TGTGCCAGCATGGAGGGATCTAACTATGGCTACACCTTC	CASMEGSNYGYTF
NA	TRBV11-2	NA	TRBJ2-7	TGTGCCAGCAGCTTAGTCCAGGGGTCCTCCTACGAGCAGTACTTC	CASSLVQGSSYEQYF
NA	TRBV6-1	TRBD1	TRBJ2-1	TGTGCCGTGGGGACAGGGTCTTTGGGGACCAATGAGCAGTTCTTC	CAVGTGSLGTNEQFF
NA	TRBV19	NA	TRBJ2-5	TGTGCCAGTAGTATAATCTCCGCAGGTGGGGGGCAAGAGACCCAGTACTTC	CASSIISAGGGQETQYF
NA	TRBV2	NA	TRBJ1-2	TGTGCCAGCAGTGCCCCGACCGACCTTAGAGATGGCTGCACCTTC	CASSAPTDLRDGCTF
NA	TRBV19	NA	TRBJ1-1	TGTGCCAGTAGTAGTCGACAGAACACTGAAGCTTTCTTT	CASSSRQNTEAFF
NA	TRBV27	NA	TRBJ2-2	TGTGCCAGCAGTTTCTGGGACAGGGTACGGGGGGGACCCGGGGAGCTGTTTTTT	CASSFWDRVRGGPGELFF
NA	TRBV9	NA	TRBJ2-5	NA	CASSVVGPGETQYF
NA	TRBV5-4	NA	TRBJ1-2	TGTGCCAGCAGCTTGGGGGGCCGCTCTAACTATGGCTACACCTTC	CASSLGGRSNYGYTF
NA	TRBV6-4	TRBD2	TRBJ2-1	TGTGCCAGCAGTATAGCGGGGGGACGAAATGAGCAGTTCTTC	CASSIAGGRNEQFF
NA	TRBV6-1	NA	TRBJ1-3	TGTGCCAGCAGCACCGGGCCGGACTCTGGAAACACCATATATTTT	CASSTGPDSGNTIYF
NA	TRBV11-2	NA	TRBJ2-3	TGTGCCAGCAGCTTGGCTGCGGGGGATACGCAGTATTTT	CASSLAAGDTQYF
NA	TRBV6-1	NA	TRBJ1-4	TGTGCCAGCACCGGATCTATGGCGACTAATGAAAAACTGTTTTTT	CASTGSMATNEKLFF
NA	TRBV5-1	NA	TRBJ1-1	TGCGCCAGCAGCTTGGCACCAGCCACTGAAGCTTTCTTT	CASSLAPATEAFF
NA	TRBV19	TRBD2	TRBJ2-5	TGTGCCAGTAGTGAGGGACTAGCCGGGAGAGAGACCCAGTACTTC	CASSEGLAGRETQYF
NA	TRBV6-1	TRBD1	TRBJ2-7	TGTGCCAGCAGTGTACCCCGGGACAGGGTCTACGAGCAGTACTTC	CASSVPRDRVYEQYF
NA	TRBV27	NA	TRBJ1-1	TGTGCCAGCAGCCTACGGGGGGGCGCTGAAGCTTTCTTT	CASSLRGGAEAFF
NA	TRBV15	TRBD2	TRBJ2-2	TGTGCCACCAGAAAACTAGCGGGGGGGCATACCGGGGAGCTGTTTTTT	CATRKLAGGHTGELFF
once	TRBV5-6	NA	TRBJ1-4	TGTGCCAGCAGCTTCGGGGAAAAACTGTTTTTT	CASSFGEKLFF
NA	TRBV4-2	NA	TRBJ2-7	TGTGCCAGCAGCCAAGGCGGAGGGGTTAACGAGCAGTACTTC	CASSQGGGVNEQYF